Sequencing of this T cell receptor (beta chain) was carried out in a study of T cell repertoires in cytomegalovirus infection. This CDR3 is 14 amino acids long. Germline-derived CDR1 and CDR2 are ENHRY and SYGVKD. A single record per CDR3 protein comes from TCRdb applying MiXCR to the reads. This sample carries some 390,000 distinct CDR3 sequences, around 18% of them seen once, and the ten largest clones take under 9%. On this clonotype: The junction departs from the called germline gene at one end, perhaps through a read error.

V is TRBV10-3 and J is TRBJ1-5, with D maybe TRBD1 (5 bases). Sequenced sample: PBMCs. This sequence originates from a human donor in good health (CMV status not recorded). Some clones in this sample may be carry-over from other donors' samples. CDR3 sequence (DNA): TGTGCCATCAGTGAGTCAACAGGACCCAAGCCCCAGCAGTTT. This encodes CAISESTGPKPQQF.